The clone carrying this T cell receptor (beta chain) is a singleton in its sample. Its antigen remains unknown. This specimen belongs to a study of identical twins. General study points: For monozygotic twins, models underestimated out-of-frame TCR alpha sharing.

TCRdb analysed the 5' RACE reads with MiXCR anew, one entry per CDR3 protein. The sample has more than 650,000 distinct CDR3 sequences, roughly 6% seen once. V lost 6 bases and J lost 0, with 15 bases in between. The CDR3 extends over 16 amino acids. The chain combines TRBV12-3 or TRBV12-4 with TRBJ2-1; D gene uncertain. The sequenced sample was naive T cells sorted from blood. This TCR came from a man aged 18 to 29 in good health. For the CDR3, the DNA is TGTGCCAGCAGCCCAAGCGTTGGGGACTCCTACAATGAGCAGTTCTTC. It codes for CASSPSVGDSYNEQFF.